This T cell receptor beta chain comes out of a study of neurological immune-mediated disorders. This CDR3 contains 15 residues. Trimming left V 3 bases short and J 2 bases short, with 11 bases between. MiXCR, run by TCRdb on the 5' RACE reads, gives a single entry per CDR3 protein. The sample carries almost 30,000 distinct CDR3 sequences, 9% to 14% recorded once. Volunteers from a blood bank in Maryland, USA, constituted the healthy controls. In this sample, this clonotype turned up many times. The source material was PBMCs. The J gene is TRBJ1-5, the V gene TRBV12-3 or TRBV12-4; D is possibly TRBD1 (5 bases). This receptor was identified in a woman aged 60-75 years in good health. The CDR3 protein is CASSFAGPGNQPQHF. As DNA, the CDR3 is TGTGCCAGCAGTTTTGCAGGGCCGGGCAATCAGCCCCAGCATTTT.